The clone carrying this T cell receptor beta chain came up many times. Its matching antigen is unknown. This record belongs to a study of early T cells in non-severe SARS-CoV-2 infection. Overall study context: Sequencing of unsorted whole blood was done on bulk RNA, leaving chains unpaired. Overall study findings and caveats: Matching against VDJdb likely underestimated virus-specific expansions, favoring anti-spike CD8.

Each single cDNA molecule received a unique molecular identifier. TCRdb processed the 5' RACE reads anew with MiXCR; each CDR3 protein has one entry. The sample holds 55,000 to 75,000 distinct CDR3 sequences, around 12% seen once. The V segment lost 6 bases and the J segment 2 bases; nucleotides outside the gene matches: 7. This CDR3 is 16 amino acids long. The germline V gene encodes CDR1 MDHEN and CDR2 SYDVKM. Sequenced material: whole blood. The source is an adult who was a healthcare worker with PCR-confirmed SARS-CoV-2 infection or an uninfected control (not recorded which). The chain combines TRBV28 with TRBJ2-1; 10 bases map to TRBD1. The CDR3 loop is CASRGTGQGAYNEQFF. CDR3 DNA sequence: TGTGCCAGCAGAGGGACCGGACAGGGGGCCTACAATGAGCAGTTCTTC.